The source of this T cell receptor (beta chain) is a study of blood T cell repertoires in COVID-19. Study context: Sample material is recorded as cDNA or gDNA derived from T cells, B-cell-depleted T cells, or PBMCs.

In germline, CDR1 is LNHDA, CDR2 SQIVND (reference sequence). This CDR3 has 17 amino acids. The junction had 10 bases not matched to a gene; V was cut back by 5 bases and J by 1 base. How the authors handled the data: Reference gene primer amplification gave nucleated cell count estimates. The assay was immunoSEQ multiplex PCR, and TCRdb's table has in-frame clones only and misses some. The DNA gave D and trimming, while V, J and clone size come from that table. The sample lists about 200,000 clones, 75% to 90% seen once, with about 2.1% in the top ten. This chain joins TRBV19 and TRBJ2-7, with 11 bases fitting TRBD1. Sequencing was performed on PBMCs or T cells enriched from blood (not recorded which). The TCR was taken from a woman aged 35 to 49 with acute COVID-19. The CDR3 sequence is CASSSHPRDRGSYEQYF. CDR3 nucleotides: TGTGCCAGTAGTTCCCACCCCCGGGACAGGGGGTCCTACGAGCAGTACTTC.